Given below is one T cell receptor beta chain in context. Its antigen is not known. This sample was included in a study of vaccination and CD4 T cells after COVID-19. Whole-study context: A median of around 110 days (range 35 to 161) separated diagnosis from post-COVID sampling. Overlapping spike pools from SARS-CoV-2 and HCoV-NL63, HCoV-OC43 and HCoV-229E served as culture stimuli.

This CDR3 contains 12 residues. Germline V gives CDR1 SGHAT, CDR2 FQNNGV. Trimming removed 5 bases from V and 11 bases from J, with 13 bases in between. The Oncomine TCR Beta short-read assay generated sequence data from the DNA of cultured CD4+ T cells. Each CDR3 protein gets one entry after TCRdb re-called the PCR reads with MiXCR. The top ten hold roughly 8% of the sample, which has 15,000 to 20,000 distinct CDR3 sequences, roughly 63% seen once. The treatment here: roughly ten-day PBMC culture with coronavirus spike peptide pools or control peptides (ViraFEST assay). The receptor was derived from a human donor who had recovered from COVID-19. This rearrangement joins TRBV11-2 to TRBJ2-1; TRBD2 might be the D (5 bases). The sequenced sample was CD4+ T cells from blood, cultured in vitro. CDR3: CASSPLSVQQFF. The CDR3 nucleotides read TGTGCCAGCAGCCCACTTAGCGTTCAGCAGTTCTTC.